Listed below are T cell receptor beta chains from one sample, sequenced in a study of vaccination and CD4 T cells after COVID-19. TCRdb independently ran MiXCR on the PCR reads; one entry per CDR3 protein. The table includes just under 20,000 distinct CDR3 sequences, about 45% detected once. These receptors' antigens are unknown. The specimen sequenced was cultured CD4+ T cells from blood. The receptor source for this set is a human donor with COVID-19. Each CDR3 is given with its conserved first and last residue. The order of the fields is V gene, D gene, clone size, J gene, CDR3 protein, CDR3 DNA. D genes are given only for firm matches. Size values are once, few and many counts, or a class for expanded clones, and some rows have none.

TRBV11-3	.	.	TRBJ2-5	CASSGTSRVGTQYF	TGTGCCAGCAGCGGAACCTCACGTGTGGGGACCCAGTACTTC
TRBV30	.	few	TRBJ1-1	CAWSVRALRNTEAFF	TGTGCCTGGAGTGTACGGGCACTTAGGAACACTGAAGCTTTCTTT
TRBV12-3/TRBV12-4	.	medium-sized	TRBJ1-5	CASSPRGGHQPQHF	TGTGCCAGCAGTCCCAGGGGAGGGCATCAGCCCCAGCATTTT
TRBV30	TRBD1	medium-sized	TRBJ1-2	CAWSSDRGSGGYTF	TGTGCCTGGAGCTCGGACAGGGGGTCAGGAGGCTACACCTTC
TRBV6-5	.	.	TRBJ2-7	CASSSTLDRSEQYF	TGTGCCAGCAGTTCCACACTCGATCGTTCTGAGCAGTACTTC
TRBV5-1	.	once	TRBJ1-1	CASSLVGTGEAFF	TGCGCCAGCAGCTTGGTTGGGACGGGTGAAGCTTTCTTT
TRBV6-1	TRBD1	.	TRBJ1-6	CASSERQGGYSPLHF	TGTGCCAGCAGTGAAAGACAGGGGGGTTATTCACCCCTCCACTTT
TRBV12-3/TRBV12-4	TRBD1	.	TRBJ1-1	CASSLTGVTEAFF	TGTGCCAGCAGTTTGACAGGGGTTACTGAAGCTTTCTTT
TRBV19	.	.	TRBJ1-5	CASSILGAARWVSNQPQHF	TGTGCCAGTAGTATCCTGGGGGCTGCGCGTTGGGTTAGCAATCAGCCCCAGCATTTT
TRBV19	.	.	TRBJ1-5	CASTGRGHQPQHF	TGTGCCAGTACCGGGCGGGGGCACCAGCCCCAGCATTTT
TRBV12-5	TRBD2	.	TRBJ2-3	CASGLILSPGGNTQYF	TGTGCTAGTGGTTTGATCTTAAGTCCGGGGGGGAACACGCAGTATTTT
TRBV10-3	TRBD2	.	TRBJ2-7	CAISEYRLAGAYEQYF	TGTGCCATCAGTGAGTATAGGCTAGCGGGGGCCTACGAGCAGTACTTC
TRBV5-1	TRBD1	few	TRBJ2-2	CASSLAATGDGELFF	TGCGCCAGCAGCCTGGCGGCGACAGGGGACGGGGAGCTGTTTTTT
TRBV7-3	TRBD2	.	TRBJ2-3	CASSTQAGGWPDTQYF	TGTGCCAGCAGCACCCAAGCGGGGGGCTGGCCAGATACGCAGTATTTT
TRBV6-4	TRBD1	.	TRBJ1-6	CASSEFPDRGFSPLHF	TGTGCCAGCAGTGAATTTCCTGACAGGGGGTTTTCACCCCTCCACTTT
TRBV6-1	.	.	TRBJ1-1	CASSVSGGFNTEAFF	TGTGCCAGCAGTGTTTCTGGGGGCTTTAACACTGAAGCTTTCTTT
TRBV20-1	TRBD1	.	TRBJ2-7	CSAAPSRQGAYEQYF	TGCAGTGCTGCTCCCTCGAGACAGGGGGCCTACGAGCAGTACTTC
TRBV15	TRBD2	few	TRBJ2-5	CATSRGGLAVSGTQYF	TGTGCCACCAGCAGAGGCGGACTAGCGGTCTCTGGGACCCAGTACTTC